The 21 T cell receptor beta chains below come from one sample, sequenced in a study of T-cell reconstitution after alpha-beta-depleted transplantation in children. Preparation of the TCRbeta library was carried out with unique molecular identifiers. TCRdb processed the PCR reads anew with MiXCR; each CDR3 protein has one entry. The sample lists more than 500,000 distinct CDR3 sequences; over 9.5% were seen once. The specimen was PBMCs, mostly from graft donor cells, collected 180 days after TCRalphabeta/CD19-depleted stem cell transplant. Receptor source: a female patient between 2 and 10 years old who had a stem cell transplant for aplastic anemia, so the T cells may come from the graft donor.

The chain employs TRBV5-6 and TRBJ2-5, with D perhaps assigned TRBD1 or TRBD2 (6 bases each). The V gene's germline CDR1 is SGHDT and CDR2 YYEEEE. This CDR3 contains 15 residues. The V end lost 4 bases, the J end lost 5 bases, and 18 bases lay between the germline ends. This chain's CDR3 is CASSLLRGPWETQYF. The CDR3, as DNA: TGTGCCAGCAGCCTACTCCGGGGGCCCTGGGAGACCCAGTACTTC.

The chain links TRBV7-2 to TRBJ1-1, with D uncertain. Trimming left V 3 bases short and J 0 bases short, with 17 bases between. The germline gives CDR1 SGHTA, CDR2 FQGNSA. The CDR3 loop spans 17 amino acids. CDR3 sequence reads: CASSFGGLKFVNTEAFF. CDR3 DNA sequence: TGTGCCAGCAGCTTCGGCGGCCTGAAGTTCGTGAACACTGAAGCTTTCTTT.

The chain uses TRBV14 and TRBJ1-3; D uncertain. The germline gives CDR1 SGHDN, CDR2 FVKESK. The CDR3 consists of 12 residues. Trimming left V 1 base short and J 9 bases short, with 7 bases between. The CDR3 protein is CASSQGLSTIYF. The DNA for the CDR3 is TGTGCCAGCAGCCAAGGTCTGAGCACCATATATTTT.

This clonotype has more than one count but fewer than ten. J is TRBJ2-5 and V is TRBV5-1, with TRBD1 identical over 10 bases. Germline CDR1 reads SGHRS; CDR2 reads YFSETQ. The V gene end was trimmed by 5 bases and the J gene end by 6 bases; junction bases not matched to a gene: 7. CDR3 length equals 14 residues. The CDR3 DNA reads TGCGCCAGCAGTTCCTGGACAGGGGGAAAGACCCAGTACTTC. Protein sequence: CASSSWTGGKTQYF.

The sample holds a few counts of this clonotype. The chain employs TRBV6-2 or TRBV6-3 and TRBJ2-1; D is ambiguous. This CDR3 spans 15 amino acids. Germline V gene lookup returns CDR1 MNHEY and CDR2 SVGEGT. V dropped 6 bases and J dropped 9 bases, with 21 bases sitting between them. In DNA form, the CDR3 reads TGTGCCAGCAGAACGACCCCCGCCCTCTATCGTGAGCAGTTCTTC. Its translation is CASRTTPALYREQFF.

At least ten counts were recorded for this clonotype. The chain combines TRBV28 with TRBJ2-1; TRBD1 is a possible D gene (5 bases). V was clipped by 6 bases and J by 1 base, with 16 bases between them. The CDR3 spans 16 residues. The germline gives CDR1 MDHEN, CDR2 SYDVKM. The CDR3 DNA sequence: TGTGCCAGCAGCTACCAGACAGCCCCTTCCTACAATGAGCAGTTCTTC. Translating gives CASSYQTAPSYNEQFF.

This clonotype was detected only a few times. This chain connects TRBV5-1 to TRBJ2-1, with D uncertain. Germline CDR1 SGHRS, CDR2 YFSETQ. This CDR3 contains 14 residues. The V end lost 0 bases, the J end lost 6 bases, and 10 bases lay between the germline ends. CDR3 region: CASSLAVLPNEQFF. CDR3 sequence (DNA): TGCGCCAGCAGCTTGGCCGTGCTACCCAATGAGCAGTTCTTC. Supplemented by reference TRBV5-1 and TRBJ2-1, the full variable domain reads KAGVTQTPRYLIKTRGQQVTLSCSPISGHRSVSWYQQTPGQGLQFLFEYFSETQRNKGNFPGRFSGRQFSNSRSEMNVSTLELGDSALYLCASSLAVLPNEQFFGPGTRLTVL.

V is TRBV4-2 and J is TRBJ2-5; 9 bases are shared with TRBD1. V lost 0 bases and J lost 8; bases outside the gene matches: 4. CDR3 length: 14 amino acids. The germline CDR1 and CDR2 sequences are LGHNA and YNFKEQ. CDR3 bases: TGTGCCAGCAGCCAAGATTTGGGACAGGGTACCCAGTACTTC. Its protein is CASSQDLGQGTQYF.

V usage is TRBV10-3 and J usage is TRBJ1-3; 10 positions match TRBD1. The CDR3 has 15 residues. V lost 3 bases to trimming and J lost 6 bases; unmatched junction nucleotides: 5. The germline gives CDR1 ENHRY, CDR2 SYGVKD. The CDR3 sequence: CAISDSGTGENTIYF. The CDR3 nucleotides are TGTGCCATCAGTGACTCCGGGACAGGGGAAAACACCATATATTTT.

Ten or more counts support this clonotype. This sequence joins TRBV20-1 and TRBJ1-5; 11 bases match TRBD1. The CDR3 covers 17 residues. J gave up 3 bases and V 4 bases, and 11 bases lay outside the gene matches. Looked up from germline, CDR1 is DFQATT and CDR2 is SNEGSKA (reference sequence). CDR3 DNA: TGCAGTGCTACAGAACCTAAGGGACAGGGGGACAATCAGCCCCAGCATTTT. Translating it yields CSATEPKGQGDNQPQHF.

This clonotype has at least ten counts. This sequence joins TRBV28 and TRBJ2-3; the D gene is possibly TRBD1 (7 bases). The V gene's germline CDR1 is MDHEN and CDR2 SYDVKM. This CDR3 has 17 residues. Deletions cut 6 bases from V and 1 base from J, with 20 bases between. CDR3 protein: CASSTPRSRGGTDTQYF. For the CDR3, the DNA is TGTGCCAGCAGCACCCCGCGGTCCAGGGGGGGCACAGATACGCAGTATTTT.

This clonotype was found a few times. This sequence joins TRBV28 and TRBJ2-1; TRBD2 matches at 7 bases. From germline, CDR1 is MDHEN and CDR2 SYDVKM. This CDR3 contains 14 residues. V lost 5 bases to trimming and J lost 3 bases; unmatched junction nucleotides: 4. The DNA of the CDR3 is TGTGCCAGCAGTACCAGCGGGATCTACAATGAGCAGTTCTTC. Residues: CASSTSGIYNEQFF.

The J gene is TRBJ2-5, the V gene TRBV20-1; TRBD1 matches 10 bases. Trimming took 8 bases from V and 2 from J; bases not matched to a gene: 5. The CDR3 spans 13 residues. CDR1 is DFQATT and CDR2 is SNEGSKA in the germline V gene (reference sequence). The CDR3 nucleotides are TGCAGTACCCGGACAGGGGGACAAGAGACCCAGTACTTC. It encodes CSTRTGGQETQYF.

This clonotype was seen a few times. This sequence joins TRBV11-1 and TRBJ1-2; TRBD1 aligns across 7 bases. Germline loops: CDR1 SGHAT, CDR2 FQDESV (reference sequence). V trimming: 1 base; J trimming: 5 bases; junction bases outside the gene matches: 16. CDR3 length equals 18 residues. The CDR3 nucleotides are TGTGCCAGCAGCTTAGTGGAGGGGGCGCGTAGTCGGTGGTATGGCTACACCTTC. Translation gives CASSLVEGARSRWYGYTF.

This clonotype has only a few counts. The chain links TRBV18 to TRBJ2-7; D is unresolved. Trimming stripped 6 bases from V and 0 bases from J, with 15 bases between. CDR1 and CDR2 from the germline V gene are KGHSH and LQKENI. The CDR3 is 15 amino acids. CDR3 amino acids: CASSGWAFSSYEQYV. CDR3 in DNA: TGTGCCAGCTCGGGGTGGGCGTTTAGCTCCTACGAGCAGTACGTC.

CDR3 nucleotide sequence: TGCAGTGCAATTCCTAACGGGAGGATTCGTAGCACAGATACGCAGTATTTT. It encodes CSAIPNGRIRSTDTQYF. The chain carries TRBV20-1 and TRBJ2-3; 7 nucleotides agree with TRBD2. Germline V gene data show CDR1 as DFQATT and CDR2 as SNEGSKA (reference sequence). After removal of 6 bases from V and 0 bases from J, the junction contained 15 bases not matched to a gene. The CDR3 length is 17 residues.

The chain uses TRBV12-3 or TRBV12-4 and TRBJ2-5; D is perhaps TRBD1 (6 bases). Trimming removed 6 bases from V and 5 bases from J, with 13 bases in between. CDR3 length equals 13 residues. CDR3 nucleotide sequence: TGTGCCAGCAGCTATACAGGGAGCGAGACCCAGTACTTC. Translation gives CASSYTGSETQYF.

Concerning this clonotype: A junction boundary mismatches the germline segment, possibly from a read error. The V call is TRBV19, the J call TRBJ2-2, with TRBD2 identical over 13 bases. This CDR3 contains 17 residues. Looked up from germline, CDR1 is LNHDA and CDR2 is SQIVND (reference sequence). CDR3 coding DNA: TGTGCCAGTACCCCGGGACTAGCGGGATCCCCTACCGAGGAGCTGTTTTTT. Its translation: CASTPGLAGSPTEELFF.

This clonotype occurred a few times. V and J are TRBV15 and TRBJ1-2; tentatively, D is TRBD1 (6 bases). The V gene lost 0 bases and the J gene lost 6 bases, with 14 bases spanning the gap. The CDR3 has 15 residues. Germline CDR1 and CDR2: LNHNV and YYDKDF (reference sequence). This CDR3 is CATSRDKGTGNGYTF. CDR3 DNA: TGTGCCACCAGCAGAGATAAAGGCACAGGGAATGGCTACACCTTC.

The chain employs TRBV6-2 or TRBV6-3 and TRBJ2-7; possibly TRBD2 for D (6 bases). V gave up 4 bases and J gave up 2 bases, with 15 bases separating them. Germline loops: CDR1 MNHEY, CDR2 SVGEGT. This CDR3 contains 15 residues. CDR3 in amino acids: CASSSPSASPYEQYV. As DNA, the CDR3 is TGTGCCAGCAGTTCACCTAGCGCCTCTCCCTACGAGCAGTACGTC.

The chain couples TRBV28 to TRBJ1-1, with D hard to call. V dropped 6 bases and J dropped 0 bases, with 17 bases sitting between them. The CDR3 sequence is 16 residues long. The germline V gene has CDR1 MDHEN and CDR2 SYDVKM. CDR3 DNA sequence: TGTGCCAGCAGGCTAGGAGCCCGTAACATGAACACTGAAGCTTTCTTT. Amino acids: CASRLGARNMNTEAFF.